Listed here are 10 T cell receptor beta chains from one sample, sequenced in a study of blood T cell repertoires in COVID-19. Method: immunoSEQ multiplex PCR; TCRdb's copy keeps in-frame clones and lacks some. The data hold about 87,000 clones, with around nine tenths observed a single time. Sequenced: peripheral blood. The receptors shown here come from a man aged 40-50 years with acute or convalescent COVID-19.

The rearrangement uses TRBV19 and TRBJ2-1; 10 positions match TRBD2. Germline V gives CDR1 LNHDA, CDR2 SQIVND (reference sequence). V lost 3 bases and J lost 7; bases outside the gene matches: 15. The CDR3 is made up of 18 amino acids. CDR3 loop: CASSITGASGRVSNEQFF. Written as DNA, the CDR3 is TGTGCCAGTAGTATTACCGGTGCTAGCGGGAGAGTGAGTAATGAGCAGTTCTTC. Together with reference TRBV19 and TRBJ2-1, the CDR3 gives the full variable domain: DGGITQSPKYLFRKEGQNVTLSCEQNLNHDAMYWYRQDPGQGLRLIYYSQIVNDFQKGDIAEGYSVSREKKESFPLTVTSAQKNPTAFYLCASSITGASGRVSNEQFFGPGTRLTVL.

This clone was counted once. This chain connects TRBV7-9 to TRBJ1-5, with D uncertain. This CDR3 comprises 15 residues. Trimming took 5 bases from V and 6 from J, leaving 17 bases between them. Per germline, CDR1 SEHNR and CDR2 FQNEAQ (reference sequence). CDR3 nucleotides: TGTGCCAGCAGCCTTAGCGGCCGTACTGGTCAGCCCCAGCATTTT. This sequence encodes CASSLSGRTGQPQHF.

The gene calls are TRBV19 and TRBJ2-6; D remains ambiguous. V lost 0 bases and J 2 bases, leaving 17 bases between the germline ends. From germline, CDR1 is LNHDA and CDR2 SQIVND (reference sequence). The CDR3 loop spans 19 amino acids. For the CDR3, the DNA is TGTGCCAGTAGTATAGATCCCCCGGTGGTGGGCACTGGGGCCAACGTCCTGACTTTC. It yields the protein CASSIDPPVVGTGANVLTF. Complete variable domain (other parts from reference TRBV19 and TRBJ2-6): DGGITQSPKYLFRKEGQNVTLSCEQNLNHDAMYWYRQDPGQGLRLIYYSQIVNDFQKGDIAEGYSVSREKKESFPLTVTSAQKNPTAFYLCASSIDPPVVGTGANVLTFGAGSRLTVL.

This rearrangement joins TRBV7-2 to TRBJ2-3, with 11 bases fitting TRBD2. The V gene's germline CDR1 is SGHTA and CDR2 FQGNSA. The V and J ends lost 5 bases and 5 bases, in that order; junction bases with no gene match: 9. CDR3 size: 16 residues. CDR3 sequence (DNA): TGTGCCAGCAGCGTCGCTAGCGGGAGGCGCGGAGATACGCAGTATTTT. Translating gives CASSVASGRRGDTQYF.

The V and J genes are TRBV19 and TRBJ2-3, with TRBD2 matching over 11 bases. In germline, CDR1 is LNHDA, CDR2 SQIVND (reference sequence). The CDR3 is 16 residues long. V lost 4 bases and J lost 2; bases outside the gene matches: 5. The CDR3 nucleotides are TGTGCCAGTAGTACCCAGACTAGCGGGAACACAGATACGCAGTATTTT. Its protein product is CASSTQTSGNTDTQYF.

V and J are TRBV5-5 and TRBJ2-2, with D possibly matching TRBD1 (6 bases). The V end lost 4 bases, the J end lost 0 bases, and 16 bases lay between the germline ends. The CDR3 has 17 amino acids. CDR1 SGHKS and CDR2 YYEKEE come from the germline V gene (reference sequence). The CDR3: CASSPLLWTANTGELFF. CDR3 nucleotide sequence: TGTGCCAGCAGCCCCCTTTTGTGGACAGCGAACACCGGGGAGCTGTTTTTT.

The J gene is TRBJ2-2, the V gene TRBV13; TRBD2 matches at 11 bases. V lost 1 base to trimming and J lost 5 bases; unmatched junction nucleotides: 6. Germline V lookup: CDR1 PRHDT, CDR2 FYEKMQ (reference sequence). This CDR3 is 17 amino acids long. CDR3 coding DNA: TGTGCCAGCAGCTTAGCGCTAGCGGGAGGTGGAACCGGGGAGCTGTTTTTT. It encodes CASSLALAGGGTGELFF. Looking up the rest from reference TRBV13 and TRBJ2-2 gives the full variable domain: AAGVIQSPRHLIKEKRETATLKCYPIPRHDTVYWYQQGPGQDPQFLISFYEKMQSDKGSIPDRFSAQQFSDYHSELNMSSLELGDSALYFCASSLALAGGGTGELFFGEGSRLTVL.

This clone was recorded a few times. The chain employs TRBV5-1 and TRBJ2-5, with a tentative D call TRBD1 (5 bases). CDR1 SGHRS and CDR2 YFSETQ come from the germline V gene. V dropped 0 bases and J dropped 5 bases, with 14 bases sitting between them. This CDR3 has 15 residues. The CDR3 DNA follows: TGCGCCAGCAGCTTGGAAGGGCTGGGGCGGGAGACCCAGTACTTC. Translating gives CASSLEGLGRETQYF.

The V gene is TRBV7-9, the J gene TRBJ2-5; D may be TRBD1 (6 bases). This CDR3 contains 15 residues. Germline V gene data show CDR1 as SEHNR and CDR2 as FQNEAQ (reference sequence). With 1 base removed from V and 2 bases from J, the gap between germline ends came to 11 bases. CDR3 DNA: TGTGCCAGCAGCTTAGGGGGGACACGTCAAGAGACCCAGTACTTC. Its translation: CASSLGGTRQETQYF.

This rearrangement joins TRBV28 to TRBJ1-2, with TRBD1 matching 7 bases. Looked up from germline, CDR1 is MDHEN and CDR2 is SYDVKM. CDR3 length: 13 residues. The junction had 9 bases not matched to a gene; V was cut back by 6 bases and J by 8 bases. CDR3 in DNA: TGTGCCAGCAGCCCGGGACAGTGGGGAGGCTACACCTTC. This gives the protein CASSPGQWGGYTF.